The 16 T cell receptor beta chains below were found in one sample sequenced in a study of T-cell memory formation after mild COVID-19 (dated by TCRdb to about 2021). The method behind the library was 5' RACE. Sequencing took place on an Illumina NovaSeq 6000. Clones were called with MiXCR by TCRdb after fastp trimmed the public reads at Q25, and only in-frame beta chains were retained. Duplicate CDR3 protein sequences are folded into a single record with the most common DNA and genes. The sample table lists about 180,000 distinct CDR3 sequences, more than 15% of them with a count of one. Of the sample, approximately 2% is held by the ten largest clones. What was sequenced was PBMCs or a T cell subset sorted from them (not recorded which). These receptors all come from an adult woman who had mild COVID-19 (a few samples of this study predate the infection). The sample titles of this study are shuffled in the database, so cell type and time point are left out; the donor was told from shared clones.

The rearrangement links TRBV4-2 to TRBJ2-3; 8 bases agree with TRBD2. CDR1 is LGHNA, CDR2 YNFKEQ, per germline. V lost 0 bases and J lost 11; bases outside the gene matches: 10. There are 15 residues in the CDR3. DNA for the CDR3: TGTGCCAGCAGCCAAGATCAGAAGGGTAGCGGGGAGCAGTATTTT. Amino acid sequence: CASSQDQKGSGEQYF.

The CDR3 here is CASSPRYGSGELFF. The CDR3 nucleotides read TGTGCCAGCAGCCCTCGCTACGGGTCCGGGGAGCTGTTTTTT. The chain recombines TRBV7-2 with TRBJ2-2; no clear D. The length of the CDR3 is 14 residues. Looked up from germline, CDR1 is SGHTA and CDR2 is FQGNSA. Trimming removed 5 bases at V and 6 bases at J, with 13 bases between.

The chain has TRBV5-1 and TRBJ1-1, with a weak D call TRBD1 (5 bases). The germline V gene has CDR1 SGHRS and CDR2 YFSETQ. This CDR3 region has 16 residues. The V and J ends lost 4 bases and 2 bases respectively, with 18 bases between them. The CDR3 protein is CASSRPTGGVNTEAFF. CDR3 bases: TGCGCCAGCAGCCGCCCGACGGGGGGTGTAAACACTGAAGCTTTCTTT.

The rearrangement joins TRBV5-1 to TRBJ2-7, with a tentative D call TRBD1 (6 bases). Germline CDR1 SGHRS, CDR2 YFSETQ. V was cut by 4 bases and J by 6 bases, with 17 bases left in between. This CDR3 region has 14 residues. This CDR3 reads CASSHGQQGGEQYF. CDR3 coding DNA: TGCGCCAGCAGCCACGGACAACAGGGCGGCGAGCAGTACTTC.

This clonotype came up a few times. Here the CDR3 reads CASSRLTTVDSYNEQFF. The CDR3, as DNA: TGTGCCAGCAGCCGGCTTACAACAGTAGACTCCTACAATGAGCAGTTCTTC. The chain recombines TRBV14 with TRBJ2-1; no clear D. The CDR3 sequence is 17 residues long. V lost 4 bases and J lost 0, with 16 bases in between. Per germline, CDR1 SGHDN and CDR2 FVKESK.

This clonotype was observed a few times. The chain is built from TRBV7-9 and TRBJ2-7, with unresolved D. The germline CDR1 and CDR2 sequences are SEHNR and FQNEAQ (reference sequence). This CDR3 region has 14 residues. Between the trimmed V and J ends, which lost 5 bases and 3 bases, there was a span of 14 bases. CDR3 sequence reads: CASSTTDGHYEQYF. In DNA form, the CDR3 reads TGTGCCAGCAGCACGACCGACGGCCACTACGAGCAGTACTTC.

The genes are TRBV19 and TRBJ1-1; 9 bases match TRBD1. This CDR3 is built from 15 residues. Germline V gene lookup returns CDR1 LNHDA and CDR2 SQIVND (reference sequence). With 3 bases clipped from V and 5 bases from J, the junction kept 7 bases outside the gene matches. CDR3 loop: CASSMGTGRWTEAFF. The CDR3 DNA reads as TGTGCCAGTAGTATGGGGACAGGGCGTTGGACTGAAGCTTTCTTT.

The V gene is TRBV9, the J gene TRBJ2-3, with TRBD1 matching 8 bases. The CDR3 is made up of 15 amino acids. Trimming cost V 7 bases and J 7 bases; bases outside gene matches: 14. CDR1 and CDR2 from the germline V gene are SGDLS and YYNGEE. The CDR3 reads CASSGDRGHKNTQYF. CDR3 nucleotides: TGTGCCAGCTCAGGTGACAGGGGACATAAGAATACGCAGTATTTT.

This rearrangement joins TRBV3-1 to TRBJ2-7, with D unclear. The CDR3 consists of 13 residues. Trimming removed 3 bases from V and 2 bases from J, with 8 bases in between. Per germline, CDR1 LGHDT and CDR2 YNNKEL (reference sequence). Here the CDR3 DNA reads TGTGCCAGCAGCCAGAGAAACACCTACGAGCAGTACTTC. Translation: CASSQRNTYEQYF.

A few counts support this clonotype. The V call is TRBV11-2, the J call TRBJ2-4, with 8 bases matching TRBD1. Trimming at V came to 0 bases and at J to 0 bases, leaving 4 bases not matched to a gene. Germline V gene data show CDR1 as SGHAT and CDR2 as FQNNGV. CDR3 length equals 17 residues. CDR3 loop: CASSLDADRGAKNIQYF. As DNA, the CDR3 is TGTGCCAGCAGCTTAGACGCTGACAGGGGAGCCAAAAACATTCAGTACTTC.

The chain recombines TRBV7-6 with TRBJ2-1, with unresolved D. Trimming removed 3 bases at V and 2 bases at J, with 14 bases between. Germline assignment: CDR1 SGHVS and CDR2 FNYEAQ. This CDR3 has 16 amino acids. The CDR3 loop is CASSLPGLVTYNEQFF. The CDR3 DNA sequence: TGTGCCAGCAGCTTGCCGGGCCTAGTGACCTACAATGAGCAGTTCTTC.

The CDR3, as DNA: TGTGCCAGCAGCACCATCAGACAGGGGCTAAACGAGCAGTACTTC. Protein: CASSTIRQGLNEQYF. The chain has TRBV7-6 and TRBJ2-7; 8 nucleotides match TRBD1. Germline V lookup: CDR1 SGHVS, CDR2 FNYEAQ. This CDR3 comprises 15 residues. J was trimmed by 5 bases and V by 5 bases; bases with no gene match: 11. The variable domain in full, completed from reference TRBV7-6 and TRBJ2-7, reads GAGVSQSPRYKVTKRGQDVALRCDPISGHVSLYWYRQALGQGPEFLTYFNYEAQQDKSGLPNDRFSAERPEGSISTLTIQRTEQRDSAMYRCASSTIRQGLNEQYFGPGTRLTVT.

This clonotype was seen only a few times. V and J are TRBV7-3 and TRBJ2-2, with a tentative D call TRBD1 (5 bases). Germline CDR1 reads SGHTA; CDR2 reads FQGTGA. V was clipped by 1 base and J by 2 bases, with 11 bases between them. The CDR3 is made up of 16 amino acids. The CDR3 region has the DNA TGTGCCAGCAGCTTAAGGGGCAGCGCTAACACCGGGGAGCTGTTTTTT. Translated, it gives CASSLRGSANTGELFF. The variable domain in full, with the rest retrieved from reference TRBV7-3 and TRBJ2-2, is GAGVSQTPSNKVTEKGKYVELRCDPISGHTALYWYRQSLGQGPEFLIYFQGTGAADDSGLPNDRFFAVRPEGSVSTLKIQRTERGDSAVYLCASSLRGSANTGELFFGEGSRLTVL.

CDR3 sequence reads: CASSYGRRRYEQYF. CDR3 sequence (DNA): TGTGCCAGCAGTTACGGTCGGCGTCGGTACGAGCAGTACTTC. This chain uses TRBV6-5 with TRBJ2-7; D gene ambiguous. Germline V gene lookup returns CDR1 MNHEY and CDR2 SVGAGI. Trimming stripped 2 bases from V and 4 bases from J, with 12 bases between. The CDR3 sequence is 14 residues long.

The DNA for the CDR3 is TGTGCCAGCAGCCAAGTAAACGAGCAGTACTTC. Protein: CASSQVNEQYF. The chain has TRBV3-1 and TRBJ2-7; D unresolved. The CDR3 runs 11 residues. V dropped 1 base and J dropped 5 bases, with 3 bases sitting between them. Per the germline V gene, CDR1 is LGHDT and CDR2 is YNNKEL (reference sequence).

The CDR3 sequence: CASSLGRTGTSVDYEQYF. In nucleotides, the CDR3 is TGCGCCAGCAGCTTGGGACGAACAGGGACCTCTGTGGACTACGAGCAGTACTTC. This chain joins TRBV5-1 and TRBJ2-7; D might be TRBD1 (6 bases). V gave up 0 bases and J gave up 3 bases, with 22 bases separating them. CDR3 length: 18 amino acids. CDR1 and CDR2 from the germline V gene are SGHRS and YFSETQ.